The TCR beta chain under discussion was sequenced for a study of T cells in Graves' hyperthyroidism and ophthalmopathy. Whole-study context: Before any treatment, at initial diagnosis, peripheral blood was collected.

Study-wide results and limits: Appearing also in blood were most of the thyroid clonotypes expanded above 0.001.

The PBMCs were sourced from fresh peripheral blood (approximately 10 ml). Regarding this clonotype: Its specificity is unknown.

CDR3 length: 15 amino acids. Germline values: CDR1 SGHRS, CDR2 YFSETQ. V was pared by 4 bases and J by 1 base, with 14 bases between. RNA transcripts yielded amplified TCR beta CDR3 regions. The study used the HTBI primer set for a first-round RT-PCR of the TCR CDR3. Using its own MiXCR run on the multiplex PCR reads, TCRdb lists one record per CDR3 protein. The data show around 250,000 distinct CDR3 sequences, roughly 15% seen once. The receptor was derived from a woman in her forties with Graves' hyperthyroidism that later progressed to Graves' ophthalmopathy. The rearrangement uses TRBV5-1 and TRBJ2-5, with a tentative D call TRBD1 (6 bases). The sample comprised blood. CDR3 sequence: CASSPGQVVQETQYF. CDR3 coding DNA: TGCGCCAGCAGCCCGGGACAAGTAGTCCAAGAGACCCAGTACTTC.